This T cell receptor (beta chain) was sequenced in a study of CD8+CD57+ T cells in acquired aplastic anemia. It was genomic DNA that served as the template for profiling TCR beta VDJ and CDR3. TCRdb used MiXCR to reprocess the reads, holding one entry per CDR3 protein. Of more than 100,000 distinct CDR3 sequences listed, approximately 41% are singletons. The CDR3 sequence is 15 residues long. Trimming removed 8 bases at V and 6 bases at J, with 22 bases between. Looked up from germline, CDR1 is LNHDA and CDR2 is SQIVND (reference sequence). Sequenced: sorted CD4+, CD8+, or CD8+CD57+ T cells (not recorded which) from PBMCs. The clonotype was recovered from a human donor in good health, serving as a control. The chain is built from TRBV19 and TRBJ1-2, with D unresolved. CDR3 nucleotide sequence: TGTGCCAGTCTTCTCCACGGGAGGCCCTGGGATGGCTACACCTTC. Amino acids: CASLLHGRPWDGYTF.